What follows are 26 T cell receptor beta chains derived from one specimen sequenced in a study of cytomegalovirus exposure and HLA in healthy donors. Some clones are missing from TCRdb's copy, which holds only in-frame ones; the method was immunoSEQ multiplex PCR. Here the sample spans about 120,000 clones, approximately 90% being singletons. Sequencing was done on a sample of PBMCs. The receptors were sampled from a woman younger than 35 in good health and CMV-seronegative.

This rearrangement joins TRBV9 to TRBJ1-2, with D possibly being TRBD1 (6 bases). CDR1 and CDR2 from the germline V gene are SGDLS and YYNGEE. The CDR3 has 13 amino acids. Trimming removed 3 bases from V and 7 bases from J, with 13 bases in between. The CDR3 sequence is CASSGSRGSGYTF. DNA of the CDR3: TGTGCCAGCAGCGGATCCAGGGGTTCTGGCTACACCTTC.

V usage is TRBV29-1 and J usage is TRBJ2-7; 7 bases agree with TRBD1. The germline V gene has CDR1 SQVTM and CDR2 ANQGSEA. The length of the CDR3 is 13 residues. V was pared by 4 bases and J by 3 bases, with 6 bases of the junction left unmatched. The CDR3 DNA follows: TGCAGCGTTGCCCGGGACAGCTACTACGAGCAGTACTTC. Translation: CSVARDSYYEQYF.

This clone was recorded only once. This chain joins TRBV5-1 and TRBJ2-7; D possibly corresponds to TRBD2 (6 bases). Trimming cost V 0 bases and J 2 bases, with 12 bases left between them. There are 15 residues in the CDR3. CDR1 is SGHRS and CDR2 is YFSETQ in the germline V gene. In DNA form, the CDR3 reads TGCGCCAGCAGCTTGGTTTCCGGGGGTACCTACGAGCAGTACTTC. Its translation is CASSLVSGGTYEQYF.

This sequence joins TRBV9 and TRBJ2-5, with 8 bases that match TRBD1. Matching the DNA end better, TRBJ2-7 makes the J call doubtful. Germline loops: CDR1 SGDLS, CDR2 YYNGEE. The CDR3 extends over 15 amino acids. CDR3 bases: TGTGCCAGCAGCCTCGGGACAGGCCCGTCCTACGAGCAGTACTTC. The encoded protein is CASSLGTGPSYEQYF.

The chain combines TRBV7-3 with TRBJ2-1, with 12 bases fitting TRBD2. The length of the CDR3 is 17 residues. Germline lookup yields CDR1 SGHTA and CDR2 FQGTGA. Trimming took 5 bases from V and 7 from J; bases not matched to a gene: 12. CDR3: CASSPGRGLAGKNEQFF. The CDR3 nucleotides are TGTGCCAGCAGCCCAGGAAGGGGACTAGCGGGTAAGAATGAGCAGTTCTTC.

The chain couples TRBV7-5 to TRBJ2-3; the table's D call, TRBD2, has no DNA check behind it. TRBV7-5 is labeled a pseudogene. This CDR3 has 20 amino acids. CDR3 region: CVRSDPKGTSGGAGTDTQYF. CDR3 in DNA: TGTGTCAGAAGCGACCCGAAAGGGACTAGCGGGGGGGCGGGCACAGATACGCAGTATTTT.

This clone was observed once. In nucleotides, the CDR3 is TGTGCCAGCAGTTACTCGCCGGGACAGGGGGTGACTGAAGCTTTCTTT. This sequence encodes CASSYSPGQGVTEAFF. The J gene is TRBJ1-1, the V gene TRBV6-5; TRBD1 agrees at 11 bases. Germline CDR1 is MNHEY and CDR2 is SVGAGI. The CDR3 covers 16 residues. V lost 0 bases, J lost 5 bases, and 5 bases stayed unmatched.

This clone was seen a single time. This sequence joins TRBV30 and TRBJ1-4, with D perhaps TRBD1 (5 bases). The germline V and J ends were trimmed by 2 bases and 8 bases, with 12 bases remaining between them. The CDR3 is made up of 13 amino acids. Germline V gene data show CDR1 as GTSNPN and CDR2 as SVGIG (reference sequence). The CDR3 sequence is CAWSMGGIEKLFF. In DNA, the CDR3 is TGTGCCTGGAGTATGGGGGGAATAGAAAAACTGTTTTTT.

As to this clone: The junction differs from germline at one of its ends, possibly a read error. J is TRBJ2-5 and V is TRBV7-9, with TRBD1 matching over 7 bases. This CDR3 is 14 amino acids long. CDR1 is SEHNR and CDR2 is FQNEAQ in the germline V gene (reference sequence). The CDR3: CASSLLQGEETQYF. DNA for the CDR3: TGTGCTAGCAGCTTACTTCAGGGGGAAGAGACCCAGTACTTC.

The rearrangement uses TRBV15 and TRBJ1-2; the match to TRBD1 covers 7 bases. J gave up 3 bases and V 1 base, and 2 bases lay outside the gene matches. Germline V lookup: CDR1 LNHNV, CDR2 YYDKDF (reference sequence). The CDR3 extends over 14 amino acids. The CDR3 bases are TGTGCCACCAGCAGAGGACAGGGTCACTATGGCTACACCTTC. Amino acid sequence: CATSRGQGHYGYTF.

This chain joins TRBV7-8 and TRBJ2-2; TRBD1 might be the D (6 bases). With 3 bases removed from V and 6 bases from J, the gap between germline ends came to 14 bases. Germline CDR1 SGHVS, CDR2 FQNEAQ. This CDR3 is 15 amino acids long. CDR3 bases: TGTGCCAGCAGCTTCGGGGACATCGTCCCCGGGGAGCTGTTTTTT. It translates to CASSFGDIVPGELFF.

The CDR3 is CASSYRGGGQPQHF. CDR3 nucleotide sequence: TGTGCCAGCAGTTACAGGGGAGGCGGTCAGCCCCAGCATTTT. The chain recombines TRBV6-6 with TRBJ1-5, with D tentatively TRBD1 (5 bases). V was trimmed by 2 bases and J by 6 bases, leaving 11 bases between them. The CDR3 spans 14 residues. Germline V gene data show CDR1 as MNHNY and CDR2 as SVGAGI (reference sequence).

This chain uses TRBV5-1 with TRBJ2-5, with TRBD2 as a possible D gene (6 bases). V shed 0 bases and J shed 0 bases, with 9 bases lying between them. Germline loops: CDR1 SGHRS, CDR2 YFSETQ. The CDR3 covers 15 residues. The CDR3 spells CASSLGSSDQETQYF. DNA of the CDR3: TGCGCCAGCAGCTTGGGGTCTAGCGACCAAGAGACCCAGTACTTC.

In its sample, this clone was seen once. This chain connects TRBV28 to TRBJ1-4; possibly TRBD1 for D (5 bases). V was trimmed by 6 bases and J by 8 bases, leaving 10 bases between them. The CDR3 totals 12 residues. Germline assignment: CDR1 MDHEN and CDR2 SYDVKM. The CDR3 region has the DNA TGTGCCAGCAGGGCTGGGGCGGAAAAACTGTTTTTT. Translating it yields CASRAGAEKLFF.

The CDR3 DNA reads TGTGCCAGCAGTTCCCCAAACTACCTCTCCTACGAGCAGTACTTC. Encoded protein: CASSSPNYLSYEQYF. The chain employs TRBV25-1 and TRBJ2-7; D is ambiguous. V was shortened by 5 bases and J by 0 bases, with 14 bases between the two germline ends. From germline, CDR1 is MGHDK and CDR2 SYGVNS. This CDR3 comprises 15 residues.

The rearrangement links TRBV19 to TRBJ2-3; 11 nucleotides align to TRBD2. The CDR3 extends over 16 amino acids. The V segment lost 2 bases and the J segment 3 bases; nucleotides outside the gene matches: 4. Germline loops: CDR1 LNHDA, CDR2 SQIVND (reference sequence). This chain's CDR3 is CASSINRLAGTDTQYF. DNA for the CDR3: TGTGCCAGTAGTATAAATAGACTAGCGGGGACAGATACGCAGTATTTT.

V is TRBV9 and J is TRBJ1-2, with a weak D call TRBD1 (5 bases). Germline V gene lookup returns CDR1 SGDLS and CDR2 YYNGEE. The V end lost 4 bases, the J end lost 0 bases, and 16 bases lay between the germline ends. The CDR3 extends over 16 amino acids. The CDR3 coding sequence is TGTGCCAGCAGCACTCCCCGGACGGACACTAACTATGGCTACACCTTC. This translates into CASSTPRTDTNYGYTF.

V is TRBV4-3 and J is TRBJ2-2; the D gene is possibly TRBD1 (6 bases). The CDR3 is 17 residues long. Germline CDR1 LGHNA, CDR2 YSLEER. Trimming cost V 2 bases and J 4 bases, with 17 bases left between them. The CDR3 sequence is CASSQRAGAPFTGELFF. The CDR3 DNA reads TGCGCCAGCAGCCAAAGGGCAGGGGCACCCTTCACCGGGGAGCTGTTTTTT.

The rearrangement uses TRBV28 and TRBJ2-7; TRBD1 agrees at 9 bases. Germline CDR1 is MDHEN and CDR2 is SYDVKM. This CDR3 has 14 residues. Trimming cost V 8 bases and J 4 bases; bases outside gene matches: 9. The CDR3 is CASRRQGDSYEQYF. For the CDR3, the DNA is TGTGCCAGCCGAAGACAGGGGGATTCGTACGAGCAGTACTTC.

This chain connects TRBV7-2 to TRBJ2-7; D gene ambiguous. V was pared by 3 bases and J by 2 bases, with 5 bases between. The CDR3 extends over 12 amino acids. Germline V lookup: CDR1 SGHTA, CDR2 FQGNSA. DNA of the CDR3: TGTGCCAGCAGCTTTAGCACCTACGAGCAGTACTTC. It specifies CASSFSTYEQYF.

This clone was seen once. The V call is TRBV6-5, the J call TRBJ2-1; TRBD2 matches at 10 bases. The CDR3 loop spans 14 amino acids. The V segment lost 1 base and the J segment 8 bases; nucleotides outside the gene matches: 2. CDR1 and CDR2 (germline): MNHEY, SVGAGI. The CDR3 spells CASSYLGLAHEQFF. The CDR3 coding sequence is TGTGCCAGCAGTTACTTGGGACTAGCGCATGAGCAGTTCTTC.

The rearrangement joins TRBV10-2 to TRBJ2-5; a possible D gene is TRBD1 (5 bases). The length of the CDR3 is 12 residues. CDR1 and CDR2 (germline): WSHSY, SAAADI. Trimming stripped 7 bases from V and 2 bases from J, with 8 bases between. The CDR3 bases are TGCGCCAGCACAGGGCCTCAAGAGACCCAGTACTTC. Protein sequence: CASTGPQETQYF.

The chain has TRBV30 and TRBJ1-3; D is unresolved. Germline V gene data show CDR1 as GTSNPN and CDR2 as SVGIG (reference sequence). The CDR3 covers 12 residues. V gave up 4 bases and J gave up 1 base, with 5 bases separating them. The CDR3 spells CAWKESGNTIYF. CDR3 nucleotides: TGTGCCTGGAAGGAGTCTGGAAACACCATATATTTT.

This CDR3 is CASSSRTDMSNQPQHF. The DNA of the CDR3 is TGTGCCAGCAGTTCTCGGACGGACATGAGCAATCAGCCCCAGCATTTT. This chain joins TRBV6-5 and TRBJ1-5; tentatively, D is TRBD1 (5 bases). The CDR3 has 16 residues. The germline V and J ends were trimmed by 4 bases and 1 base, with 14 bases remaining between them. The germline CDR1 and CDR2 sequences are MNHEY and SVGAGI.

The chain combines TRBV30 with TRBJ2-1; TRBD2 aligns across 13 bases. J gave up 5 bases and V 1 base, and 8 bases lay outside the gene matches. Germline lookup yields CDR1 GTSNPN and CDR2 SVGIG (reference sequence). This CDR3 spans 17 amino acids. CDR3 protein: CAWSASLLAGGNNEQFF. CDR3 DNA: TGTGCCTGGAGTGCCTCCCTACTAGCGGGGGGGAACAATGAGCAGTTCTTC.

The gene calls are TRBV14 and TRBJ2-4; D may be TRBD2 (6 bases). CDR3 length equals 15 residues. Trimming pared 0 bases from V and 7 bases from J, leaving 13 bases between. Germline V CDR1 and CDR2: SGHDN, FVKESK. CDR3 sequence: CASSQDEEGPNIQYF. The CDR3 DNA sequence: TGTGCCAGCAGCCAAGATGAGGAGGGGCCCAACATTCAGTACTTC.